The source of this TCR beta chain is a study of graft-versus-host responses after intestinal transplantation. This clone was observed a single time. Its target is not known. Sequencing was performed with immunoSEQ multiplex PCR; in TCRdb, only in-frame clones are kept and a portion is missing. This table holds over 100,000 clones, 90% to 95% found once. From germline, CDR1 is DFQATT and CDR2 SNEGSKA (reference sequence). The CDR3 sequence is 11 residues long. Trimming pared 3 bases from V and 3 bases from J, leaving 6 bases between. V usage is TRBV20-1 and J usage is TRBJ2-7, with D possibly matching TRBD1 (6 bases). The sequenced sample was unstimulated CD8+ T cells sorted from spleen or lymph node cells, obtained before transplant. The sequence was collected from a human donor who was the organ donor for an intestinal transplant. CDR3 amino acids: CSARTGYEQYF. DNA of the CDR3: TGCAGTGCTAGGACAGGCTACGAGCAGTACTTC.